This T cell receptor (beta chain) was retrieved from a study of regulatory T cells in long-lasting Graves disease. Time point noted: newly diagnosed GD, antithyroid drugs for less than 3 months. The authors made the TCR library using RNA they extracted from PBMCs. This clonotype was seen ten or more times. Building the TCR beta libraries relied on iRepertoire HTBI primers, and CDR3 regions underwent Arm-PCR. TCRdb re-analysed the multiplex PCR reads in MiXCR, keeping a single row per CDR3 protein. The repertoire holds about 220,000 distinct CDR3 sequences, with roughly 19% as singletons. The sample was also reused in another study, on T cells in Graves' hyperthyroidism and ophthalmopathy.

This receptor was identified in a woman aged 25-40 years with Graves disease. This specimen was peripheral blood mononuclear cells (PBMCs), taken at new diagnosis, from a patient treated with antithyroid drugs.

The CDR3 nucleotides read TGTGCCACCAGTGGGACTAGCGGGAGGGCCCACAATGAGCAGTTCTTC. This encodes CATSGTSGRAHNEQFF. V is TRBV24-1 and J is TRBJ2-1, with 15 positions matching TRBD2. The germline V gene encodes CDR1 KGHDR and CDR2 SFDVKD. This CDR3 comprises 16 residues. V lost 5 bases and J lost 5; bases outside the gene matches: 3.